A single sample gave rise to the 21 T cell receptor beta chains below, sequenced in a study of neoadjuvant anti-PD-1 for oral cavity cancer. TCRdb's table, derived via immunoSEQ multiplex PCR, lists solely in-frame clones and lacks some. The table includes roughly 9,300 clones, approximately 61% detected once. Sequenced here: tumor tissue, sampled before nivolumab (anti-PD-1) treatment. These receptors all stem from a person aged 40 to 85 with oral cavity squamous cell carcinoma.

This chain links TRBV5-1 with TRBJ1-4, with 7 positions matching TRBD1. Losses at the gene ends were 4 bases for V and 8 bases for J; bases not matched to a gene: 11. The germline CDR1 and CDR2 sequences are SGHRS and YFSETQ. The CDR3 totals 15 residues. The CDR3 reads CASSDSGGVEEKLFF. Here the CDR3 DNA reads TGCGCCAGCAGCGACTCAGGGGGAGTAGAAGAAAAACTGTTTTTT.

V usage is TRBV7-6 and J usage is TRBJ2-7, with D possibly TRBD1 on 6 matching bases. The CDR3 sequence is 13 residues long. Between the trimmed V and J ends, which lost 5 bases and 6 bases, there was a span of 14 bases. Germline V gene lookup returns CDR1 SGHVS and CDR2 FNYEAQ. The CDR3 region is CASSLQGTSEQYF. CDR3 in DNA: TGTGCCAGCAGCCTACAGGGAACTTCCGAGCAGTACTTC.

The V call is TRBV20-1, the J call TRBJ2-1; the D is unclear. V was trimmed by 5 bases and J by 10 bases, leaving 9 bases between them. The CDR3 is 10 amino acids. The germline V gene has CDR1 DFQATT and CDR2 SNEGSKA (reference sequence). For the CDR3, the DNA is TGCAGTGCTGGGGAAGCGGAGCAGTTCTTC. It yields the protein CSAGEAEQFF.

V gene TRBV7-9 combines with J gene TRBJ2-1, with TRBD2 identical over 13 bases. CDR3 length: 18 residues. With V trimmed by 5 bases and J by 4 bases, 11 bases remained unmatched. From germline, CDR1 is SEHNR and CDR2 FQNEAQ (reference sequence). In DNA, the CDR3 is TGTGCCAGCAGCCTCGGACTAGCGGGAGAGGGGCCATACAATGAGCAGTTCTTC. It codes for CASSLGLAGEGPYNEQFF.

This clone appeared a single time. This rearrangement joins TRBV30 to TRBJ1-1; no definite D call. V was shortened by 5 bases and J by 4 bases, with 11 bases between the two germline ends. The CDR3 is 12 residues long. From germline, CDR1 is GTSNPN and CDR2 SVGIG (reference sequence). In DNA, the CDR3 is TGTGCCTGGGATAAGGGAGGCACTGAAGCTTTCTTT. It translates to CAWDKGGTEAFF. The variable domain in full, completed from reference TRBV30 and TRBJ1-1, reads SQTIHQWPATLVQPVGSPLSLECTVEGTSNPNLYWYRQAAGRGLQLLFYSVGIGQISSEVPQNLSASRPQDRQFILSSKKLLLSDSGFYLCAWDKGGTEAFFGQGTRLTVV.

The gene calls are TRBV15 and TRBJ2-1, with D possibly matching TRBD1 (6 bases). The CDR3 totals 13 residues. Germline V gives CDR1 LNHNV, CDR2 YYDKDF (reference sequence). Trimming stripped 7 bases from V and 4 bases from J, with 11 bases between. CDR3: CATTGGQYNEQFF. Written as DNA, the CDR3 is TGTGCCACCACCGGAGGACAGTACAATGAGCAGTTCTTC.

The rearrangement joins TRBV15 to TRBJ2-7, with a possible D match to TRBD1 (6 bases). The germline V gene encodes CDR1 LNHNV and CDR2 YYDKDF (reference sequence). V dropped 3 bases and J dropped 4 bases, with 19 bases sitting between them. The CDR3 is made up of 16 amino acids. The CDR3 nucleotides read TGTGCCACCAGCAGGGAGAAAACAGGGATGTGGTACGAGCAGTACTTC. It specifies CATSREKTGMWYEQYF.

This chain uses TRBV19 with TRBJ1-5; D call uncertain. This CDR3 has 14 residues. Germline V lookup: CDR1 LNHDA, CDR2 SQIVND (reference sequence). With 6 bases removed from V and 3 bases from J, the gap between germline ends came to 12 bases. The CDR3 sequence: CASRSGRTNQPQHF. In nucleotides, the CDR3 is TGTGCCAGTAGAAGTGGGAGGACCAATCAGCCCCAGCATTTT.

V gene TRBV18 combines with J gene TRBJ2-2; the match to TRBD1 covers 8 bases. Germline V gene sequence: CDR1 KGHSH, CDR2 LQKENI. The ends lost 3 bases at V and 6 bases at J; junction bases unmatched: 9. The CDR3 has 16 amino acids. The CDR3 coding sequence is TGTGCCAGCTCACCTAAGGGGACAGGATGGTCCGGGGAGCTGTTTTTT. It yields the protein CASSPKGTGWSGELFF.

The CDR3 DNA is TGTGCCAGCAGCTTACTGGGAAGTGGAAACACCATATATTTT. It specifies CASSLLGSGNTIYF. This chain uses TRBV5-5 with TRBJ1-3; D is ambiguous. The CDR3 consists of 14 residues. V lost 2 bases and J 3 bases, leaving 9 bases between the germline ends. CDR1 is SGHKS, CDR2 YYEKEE, per germline (reference sequence).

This clone was counted only a few times. This rearrangement joins TRBV7-9 to TRBJ1-2; D may be TRBD1 (5 bases). The CDR3 extends over 13 amino acids. Trimming took off 5 bases at V and 4 bases at J, with 11 bases between the two ends. Germline-derived CDR1 and CDR2 are SEHNR and FQNEAQ (reference sequence). CDR3 loop: CASSRDGAYGYTF. The CDR3 nucleotides are TGTGCCAGCAGCCGGGACGGGGCCTATGGCTACACCTTC.

The chain recombines TRBV5-1 with TRBJ2-7, with 7 bases matching TRBD2. J was trimmed by 4 bases and V by 0 bases; bases with no gene match: 4. The CDR3 spans 14 residues. Germline assignment: CDR1 SGHRS and CDR2 YFSETQ. This CDR3 is CASSLVTAGYEQYF. The CDR3 bases are TGCGCCAGCAGCTTGGTAACAGCGGGGTACGAGCAGTACTTC.

V and J are TRBV5-5 and TRBJ1-1, with D uncertain. V was clipped by 1 base and J by 5 bases, with 9 bases between them. The CDR3 length is 13 residues. Germline CDR1 SGHKS, CDR2 YYEKEE (reference sequence). The CDR3 region has the DNA TGTGCCAGCAGCTTGCTACGGGAAACTGAAGCTTTCTTT. It yields the protein CASSLLRETEAFF.

This clone was recorded only once. The rearrangement joins TRBV5-1 to TRBJ1-6; D is ambiguous. CDR3 length equals 14 residues. Trimming left V 1 base short and J 5 bases short, with 7 bases between. Germline V lookup: CDR1 SGHRS, CDR2 YFSETQ. The CDR3 sequence: CASSLTDHNSPLHF. CDR3 coding DNA: TGCGCCAGCAGCTTGACAGACCATAATTCACCCCTCCACTTT. Combining the CDR3 with reference TRBV5-1 and TRBJ1-6 gives the whole variable domain KAGVTQTPRYLIKTRGQQVTLSCSPISGHRSVSWYQQTPGQGLQFLFEYFSETQRNKGNFPGRFSGRQFSNSRSEMNVSTLELGDSALYLCASSLTDHNSPLHFGNGTRLTVT.

This clone was recorded a few times. The chain carries TRBV28 and TRBJ2-7; no clear D gene. CDR1 MDHEN and CDR2 SYDVKM come from the germline V gene. There are 14 residues in the CDR3. V lost 6 bases and J 1 base, leaving 13 bases between the germline ends. CDR3 sequence: CASRAYMTSYEQYF. In DNA form, the CDR3 reads TGTGCCAGCAGAGCCTACATGACATCCTACGAGCAGTACTTC.

The CDR3 is CSVVTGNQPQHF. The CDR3 DNA follows: TGCAGCGTTGTTACCGGCAATCAGCCCCAGCATTTT. V usage is TRBV29-1 and J usage is TRBJ1-5; D is uncertain. Germline CDR1 SQVTM, CDR2 ANQGSEA. V was cut by 4 bases and J by 2 bases, with 6 bases left in between. CDR3 size: 12 residues.

This clone has a handful of counts. The V call is TRBV7-9, the J call TRBJ1-2; D possibly corresponds to TRBD1 (6 bases). The CDR3 runs to 15 residues. V was clipped by 2 bases and J by 2 bases, with 12 bases between them. The germline V gene encodes CDR1 SEHNR and CDR2 FQNEAQ (reference sequence). The CDR3 here is CASSLSGARNYGYTF. The CDR3 DNA sequence: TGTGCCAGCAGCTTATCAGGGGCCCGGAACTATGGCTACACCTTC.

This clone was seen only a few times. This sequence joins TRBV27 and TRBJ1-2; a possible D gene is TRBD1 (6 bases). Trimming stripped 6 bases from V and 3 bases from J, with 11 bases between. The length of the CDR3 is 13 residues. Germline values: CDR1 MNHEY, CDR2 SMNVEV (reference sequence). In nucleotides, the CDR3 is TGTGCCAGCAGCCGACAGGTAGACTATGGCTACACCTTC. The encoded protein is CASSRQVDYGYTF.

This clone was seen a handful of times. The chain combines TRBV21-1 with TRBJ2-1; TRBD1, the table's D call, was not compared with the DNA. TRBV21-1 is recorded as a pseudogene. This CDR3 has 18 amino acids. The CDR3 sequence is CASSRSRGTHLVYNEQFF. For the CDR3, the DNA is TGTGCCAGCAGCCGAAGCAGAGGGACACACCTCGTTTACAATGAGCAGTTCTTC.

The chain uses TRBV9 and TRBJ1-3; the D is unclear. The germline V gene has CDR1 SGDLS and CDR2 YYNGEE. This CDR3 spans 16 amino acids. V lost 2 bases and J 0 bases, leaving 12 bases between the germline ends. The CDR3 DNA reads TGTGCCAGCAGCGTGTCCGGGCAGAGCTCTGGAAACACCATATATTTT. Translating it yields CASSVSGQSSGNTIYF.

The rearrangement uses TRBV10-2 and TRBJ1-2; TRBD1 might be the D (5 bases). Trimming shortened V by 6 bases and J by 7 bases, and 18 bases separated the two germline ends. Per germline, CDR1 WSHSY and CDR2 SAAADI. The CDR3 length is 14 residues. The CDR3 protein is CASSPGTRGAGYTF. The CDR3 coding sequence is TGCGCCAGCAGCCCCGGGACCCGAGGGGCTGGCTACACCTTC.